The rows below give T cell receptor beta chains drawn from one sample of a study of graft-versus-host responses after intestinal transplantation. The antigens of these receptors remain unknown. Method: immunoSEQ multiplex PCR; TCRdb's copy keeps in-frame clones and lacks some. Here the sample spans around 70,000 clones, roughly 90% being singletons. The sample here was unstimulated CD8+ T cells sorted from spleen or lymph node cells, taken before intestinal transplant. The source of these receptors is a human donor who received an intestinal transplant. CDR3s include the opening cysteine and the closing phenylalanine or tryptophan. The order of the fields is clone size, D gene, V gene, J gene, CDR3 protein, CDR3 DNA. A D gene is named only where the DNA matches it firmly. A clone size is listed for some rows: how often the clone was seen (once, few, many), or a class if it is expanded.

clone size: -
D gene: -
V gene: TRBV5-8
J gene: TRBJ2-7
CDR3 protein: CASSLDREYLGYEQYF
CDR3 DNA: TGTGCCAGCAGCTTGGACAGGGAGTACCTAGGCTACGAGCAGTACTTC

clone size: once
D gene: -
V gene: TRBV11-2
J gene: TRBJ1-1
CDR3 protein: CASSLGTGTEAFF
CDR3 DNA: TGTGCCAGCAGCTTAGGTACGGGGACTGAAGCTTTCTTT

clone size: -
D gene: -
V gene: TRBV15
J gene: TRBJ2-1
CDR3 protein: CATSLAGSFGSYNEQFF
CDR3 DNA: TGTGCCACCAGCCTAGCCGGGTCTTTTGGGTCCTACAATGAGCAGTTCTTC

clone size: once
D gene: TRBD1
V gene: TRBV7-9
J gene: TRBJ1-4
CDR3 protein: CASSFGTETFNEKLFF
CDR3 DNA: TGTGCCAGCAGCTTCGGGACAGAGACCTTTAATGAAAAACTGTTTTTT

clone size: -
D gene: -
V gene: TRBV15
J gene: TRBJ2-5
CDR3 protein: CATSRGRRRDLQETQYF
CDR3 DNA: TGTGCCACCAGCAGAGGAAGGCGGCGGGACTTACAAGAGACCCAGTACTTC

clone size: once
D gene: -
V gene: TRBV6-6
J gene: TRBJ2-7
CDR3 protein: CASSYWADEQYF
CDR3 DNA: TGTGCCAGCAGTTACTGGGCAGACGAGCAGTACTTC

clone size: few
D gene: TRBD2
V gene: TRBV6-1
J gene: TRBJ2-3
CDR3 protein: CASSLSGGVPDTQYF
CDR3 DNA: TGTGCCAGCAGCCTTAGCGGGGGGGTTCCAGATACGCAGTATTTT

clone size: -
D gene: -
V gene: TRBV10-2
J gene: TRBJ2-7
CDR3 protein: CASSEGRELYEQYF
CDR3 DNA: TGCGCCAGCAGTGAGGGGAGAGAACTCTACGAGCAGTACTTC

clone size: -
D gene: TRBD1
V gene: TRBV7-9
J gene: TRBJ2-5
CDR3 protein: CASSSGVEGATQYF
CDR3 DNA: TGTGCCAGCAGCTCGGGCGTCGAGGGGGCGACCCAGTACTTC

clone size: -
D gene: -
V gene: TRBV13
J gene: TRBJ2-1
CDR3 protein: CASSLGAEQFF
CDR3 DNA: TGTGCCAGCAGCTTAGGAGCTGAGCAGTTCTTC

clone size: -
D gene: -
V gene: TRBV4-1
J gene: TRBJ2-7
CDR3 protein: CASSQVAAYEQYF
CDR3 DNA: TGCGCCAGCAGCCAAGTAGCGGCCTACGAGCAGTACTTC

clone size: -
D gene: -
V gene: TRBV13
J gene: TRBJ1-2
CDR3 protein: CASFSAGTLGGYTF
CDR3 DNA: TGTGCCAGCTTCTCCGCGGGGACGTTGGGTGGCTACACCTTC

clone size: -
D gene: -
V gene: TRBV7-8
J gene: TRBJ2-7
CDR3 protein: CASSLASSYEQYF
CDR3 DNA: TGTGCCAGCAGCTTAGCGTCGTCCTACGAGCAGTACTTC

clone size: -
D gene: TRBD2
V gene: TRBV5-1
J gene: TRBJ2-5
CDR3 protein: CASSLYLAGGFGETQYF
CDR3 DNA: TGCGCCAGCAGCTTGTACCTAGCGGGGGGGTTTGGAGAGACCCAGTACTTC

clone size: -
D gene: TRBD1
V gene: TRBV5-4
J gene: TRBJ1-2
CDR3 protein: CASSFGQEVNYGYTF
CDR3 DNA: TGTGCCAGCAGCTTCGGACAGGAGGTCAACTATGGCTACACCTTC

clone size: once
D gene: -
V gene: TRBV5-6
J gene: TRBJ1-2
CDR3 protein: CASSLYRERYGYTF
CDR3 DNA: TGTGCCAGCAGCTTGTACAGGGAAAGGTATGGCTACACCTTC

clone size: -
D gene: TRBD1
V gene: TRBV19
J gene: TRBJ2-7
CDR3 protein: CAIRTGTGEQYF
CDR3 DNA: TGTGCCATTCGGACAGGGACGGGCGAGCAGTACTTC

clone size: -
D gene: -
V gene: TRBV7-3
J gene: TRBJ2-1
CDR3 protein: CASSSQGGLAPGNEQFF
CDR3 DNA: TGTGCCAGCAGCTCCCAAGGCGGGCTAGCTCCGGGCAATGAGCAGTTCTTC

clone size: -
D gene: TRBD1
V gene: TRBV10-3
J gene: TRBJ2-3
CDR3 protein: CAITGTGGRADTQYF
CDR3 DNA: TGTGCCATCACCGGGACAGGGGGCAGGGCAGATACGCAGTATTTT

clone size: -
D gene: TRBD1
V gene: TRBV27
J gene: TRBJ2-5
CDR3 protein: CASSLSNQGAGETQYF
CDR3 DNA: TGTGCCAGCAGTTTATCGAACCAGGGGGCTGGAGAGACCCAGTACTTC

clone size: -
D gene: TRBD2
V gene: TRBV6-5
J gene: TRBJ2-1
CDR3 protein: CASSSPGRGVGEQFF
CDR3 DNA: TGTGCCAGCAGTTCCCCGGGGCGGGGGGTTGGGGAGCAGTTCTTC

clone size: -
D gene: -
V gene: TRBV6-5
J gene: TRBJ2-1
CDR3 protein: CASSYLREFYNEQFF
CDR3 DNA: TGTGCCAGCAGTTACCTCCGCGAATTTTACAATGAGCAGTTCTTC

clone size: -
D gene: -
V gene: TRBV28
J gene: TRBJ1-1
CDR3 protein: CASSLVLTGPWGEAFF
CDR3 DNA: TGTGCCAGCAGTTTAGTTCTGACAGGCCCCTGGGGAGAAGCTTTCTTT

clone size: -
D gene: -
V gene: TRBV21-1
J gene: TRBJ2-7
CDR3 protein: CASSKATGTAVSYEQYF
CDR3 DNA: TGTGCCAGCAGCAAAGCTACCGGGACAGCTGTCTCCTACGAGCAGTACTTC

clone size: -
D gene: -
V gene: TRBV7-6
J gene: TRBJ2-7
CDR3 protein: CASSLVSTFEQYF
CDR3 DNA: TGTGCCAGCAGCTTAGTTTCGACTTTCGAGCAGTACTTC

clone size: -
D gene: TRBD2
V gene: TRBV6-5
J gene: TRBJ2-7
CDR3 protein: CASSYGPGGYTYEQYF
CDR3 DNA: TGTGCCAGCAGTTACGGACCCGGGGGGTACACCTACGAGCAGTACTTC

clone size: -
D gene: -
V gene: TRBV4-1
J gene: TRBJ1-1
CDR3 protein: CASSQEERRGNTEAFF
CDR3 DNA: TGCGCCAGCAGCCAAGAGGAAAGAAGGGGTAACACTGAAGCTTTCTTT

clone size: -
D gene: TRBD2
V gene: TRBV19
J gene: TRBJ2-1
CDR3 protein: CASSIERTGGLAGGLSYNEQFF
CDR3 DNA: TGTGCCAGTAGTATAGAGAGGACCGGGGGACTAGCGGGGGGCCTGTCCTACAATGAGCAGTTCTTC

clone size: -
D gene: TRBD2
V gene: TRBV28
J gene: TRBJ2-3
CDR3 protein: CASSFQRENTDTQYF
CDR3 DNA: TGTGCCAGCAGTTTTCAGCGGGAGAACACAGATACGCAGTATTTT

clone size: -
D gene: -
V gene: TRBV16
J gene: TRBJ2-2
CDR3 protein: CASSQSQGLSTPTNTGELFF
CDR3 DNA: TGTGCCAGCAGCCAATCGCAGGGTCTGTCCACCCCAACGAACACCGGGGAGCTGTTTTTT

clone size: -
D gene: TRBD1
V gene: TRBV5-5
J gene: TRBJ1-2
CDR3 protein: CASSLGQGWYGYTF
CDR3 DNA: TGTGCCAGCAGCCTTGGACAGGGCTGGTATGGCTACACCTTC

clone size: few
D gene: -
V gene: TRBV10-3
J gene: TRBJ1-2
CDR3 protein: CAIRTGYGYTF
CDR3 DNA: TGTGCCATCAGGACTGGTTATGGCTACACCTTC

clone size: -
D gene: -
V gene: TRBV4-1
J gene: TRBJ1-1
CDR3 protein: CASSQDRGDEAFF
CDR3 DNA: TGCGCCAGCAGCCAAGACAGGGGAGATGAAGCTTTCTTT

clone size: -
D gene: -
V gene: TRBV10-3
J gene: TRBJ1-2
CDR3 protein: CAISEWDNNYGYTF
CDR3 DNA: TGTGCCATCAGTGAGTGGGACAATAACTATGGCTACACCTTC

clone size: -
D gene: -
V gene: TRBV19
J gene: TRBJ2-1
CDR3 protein: CASSETGTYNEQFF
CDR3 DNA: TGTGCCAGTAGTGAGACAGGAACCTACAATGAGCAGTTCTTC

clone size: -
D gene: -
V gene: TRBV5-1
J gene: TRBJ1-2
CDR3 protein: CASSPAAGGYTF
CDR3 DNA: TGCGCCAGCAGTCCCGCGGCGGGTGGCTACACCTTC

clone size: -
D gene: -
V gene: TRBV5-1
J gene: TRBJ2-2
CDR3 protein: CASSMEHTGELFF
CDR3 DNA: TGCGCCAGCAGCATGGAGCACACCGGGGAGCTGTTTTTT

clone size: -
D gene: -
V gene: TRBV5-1
J gene: TRBJ2-1
CDR3 protein: CASSINPGPPNEQFF
CDR3 DNA: TGCGCCAGCAGCATAAATCCGGGTCCTCCGAATGAGCAGTTCTTC

clone size: once
D gene: TRBD1
V gene: TRBV29-1
J gene: TRBJ1-1
CDR3 protein: CSVAKQGASTEAFF
CDR3 DNA: TGCAGCGTGGCCAAACAGGGGGCCAGCACTGAAGCTTTCTTT

clone size: -
D gene: -
V gene: TRBV5-4
J gene: TRBJ2-7
CDR3 protein: CASSLGGGSNYEQYF
CDR3 DNA: TGTGCCAGCAGCTTGGGTGGGGGGTCCAACTACGAGCAGTACTTC

clone size: -
D gene: TRBD1
V gene: TRBV2
J gene: TRBJ2-5
CDR3 protein: CASSDLGQASQETQYF
CDR3 DNA: TGTGCCAGCAGTGACCTAGGACAGGCCAGCCAAGAGACCCAGTACTTC

clone size: -
D gene: TRBD1
V gene: TRBV6-1
J gene: TRBJ2-7
CDR3 protein: CASSTWTGGTTEQYF
CDR3 DNA: TGTGCCAGCTCTACCTGGACAGGGGGCACAACCGAGCAGTACTTC

clone size: once
D gene: TRBD1
V gene: TRBV13
J gene: TRBJ2-5
CDR3 protein: CASSPTGEETQYF
CDR3 DNA: TGTGCCAGCAGCCCGACAGGGGAAGAGACCCAGTACTTC

clone size: -
D gene: TRBD2
V gene: TRBV6-4
J gene: TRBJ2-2
CDR3 protein: CASSGLAGANTGELFF
CDR3 DNA: TGTGCCAGCAGTGGACTAGCGGGAGCGAACACCGGGGAGCTGTTTTTT

clone size: -
D gene: TRBD1
V gene: TRBV6-1
J gene: TRBJ1-5
CDR3 protein: CASSGQGGGSNQPQHF
CDR3 DNA: TGTGCCAGCAGTGGACAGGGGGGGGGTAGCAATCAGCCCCAGCATTTT

clone size: -
D gene: -
V gene: TRBV4-2
J gene: TRBJ2-1
CDR3 protein: CASSSRATDNEQFF
CDR3 DNA: TGTGCCAGCAGCTCCCGCGCCACCGACAATGAGCAGTTCTTC

clone size: -
D gene: -
V gene: TRBV29-1
J gene: TRBJ1-3
CDR3 protein: CSVLSGASGNTIYF
CDR3 DNA: TGCAGCGTTCTGTCAGGGGCGTCTGGAAACACCATATATTTT

clone size: -
D gene: TRBD2
V gene: TRBV27
J gene: TRBJ2-1
CDR3 protein: CASSLPGRRGLAGNEQFF
CDR3 DNA: TGTGCCAGCAGTTTACCGGGGAGAAGGGGACTAGCGGGCAATGAGCAGTTCTTC

clone size: -
D gene: TRBD2
V gene: TRBV27
J gene: TRBJ2-3
CDR3 protein: CASSPWRAGGPFNTQYF
CDR3 DNA: TGTGCCAGCAGTCCCTGGCGGGCGGGAGGCCCTTTTAATACGCAGTATTTT

clone size: -
D gene: TRBD1
V gene: TRBV6-5
J gene: TRBJ1-1
CDR3 protein: CASSYQLGQGEAFF
CDR3 DNA: TGTGCCAGCAGTTACCAGTTAGGACAGGGTGAAGCTTTCTTT

clone size: -
D gene: TRBD2
V gene: TRBV6-5
J gene: TRBJ2-2
CDR3 protein: CASSYTTSVPGELFF
CDR3 DNA: TGTGCCAGCAGTTACACTACTAGCGTCCCCGGGGAGCTGTTTTTT

clone size: -
D gene: -
V gene: TRBV6-5
J gene: TRBJ1-1
CDR3 protein: CASSYSWVGVGTEAFF
CDR3 DNA: TGTGCCAGCAGTTACTCTTGGGTAGGGGTGGGCACTGAAGCTTTCTTT